The present entry profiles one T cell receptor beta chain with its context. The target antigen is unknown. These data originate in a study of neoadjuvant anti-PD-1 for oral cavity cancer. Study-wide background: Patients without progression got a fourth dose around day 43. Findings of the study overall: Each response group had just a few patients in TCR analyses.

The data were produced by immunoSEQ multiplex PCR, yet TCRdb's version contains in-frame clones alone and is incomplete. The repertoire holds over 10,000 clones, with around two thirds as singletons. The CDR3 runs 14 residues. V lost 7 bases to trimming and J lost 1 base, with 10 bases between them. The germline V gene encodes CDR1 MNHEY and CDR2 SVGAGI. Patients were newly diagnosed with stage II-IVA oral cavity squamous cell carcinoma without prior systemic or radiation treatment. This clonotype originated in a person aged 35 to 85 with oral cavity squamous cell carcinoma. The donor label of this sample is uncertain. The sequencing used tumor tissue, collected before nivolumab (anti-PD-1) treatment. This chain uses TRBV6-5 with TRBJ2-2; possible D gene TRBD2, 5 bases. CDR3 DNA sequence: TGTGCCAGCAAGAAGCGGAGGAACACCGGGGAGCTGTTTTTT. Amino acids: CASKKRRNTGELFF.